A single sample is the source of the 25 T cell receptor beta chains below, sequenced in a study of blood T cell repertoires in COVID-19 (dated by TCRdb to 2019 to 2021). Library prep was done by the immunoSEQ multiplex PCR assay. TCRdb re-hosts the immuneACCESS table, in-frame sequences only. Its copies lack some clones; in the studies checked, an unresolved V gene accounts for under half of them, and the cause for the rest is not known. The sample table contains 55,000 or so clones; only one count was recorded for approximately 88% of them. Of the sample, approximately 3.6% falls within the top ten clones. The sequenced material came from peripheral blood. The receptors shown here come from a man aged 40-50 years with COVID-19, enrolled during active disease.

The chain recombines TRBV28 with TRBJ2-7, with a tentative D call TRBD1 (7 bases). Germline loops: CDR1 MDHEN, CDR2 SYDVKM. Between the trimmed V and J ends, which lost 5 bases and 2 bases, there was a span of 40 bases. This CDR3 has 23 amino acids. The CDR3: CASSGFLGQEYRGGKVGTYEQYF. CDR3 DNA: TGTGCCAGCAGTGGATTCCTCGGACAGGAATACAGAGGGGGGAAGGTTGGTACCTACGAGCAGTACTTC.

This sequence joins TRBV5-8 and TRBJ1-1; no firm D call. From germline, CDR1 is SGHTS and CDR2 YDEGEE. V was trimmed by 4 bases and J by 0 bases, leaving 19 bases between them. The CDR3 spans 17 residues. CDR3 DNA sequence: TGTGCCAGCAGCCCCCCCCTAGGGAGGTCGGTGAACACTGAAGCTTTCTTT. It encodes CASSPPLGRSVNTEAFF.

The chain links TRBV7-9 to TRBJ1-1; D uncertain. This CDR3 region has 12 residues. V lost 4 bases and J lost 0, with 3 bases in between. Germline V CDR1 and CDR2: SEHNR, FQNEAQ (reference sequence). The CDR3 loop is CASSYMNTEAFF. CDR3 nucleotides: TGTGCCAGCAGCTATATGAACACTGAAGCTTTCTTT.

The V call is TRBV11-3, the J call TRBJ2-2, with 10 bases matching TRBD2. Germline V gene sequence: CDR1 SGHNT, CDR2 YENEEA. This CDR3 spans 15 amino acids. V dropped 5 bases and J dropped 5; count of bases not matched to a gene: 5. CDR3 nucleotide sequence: TGTGCCAGCAGCCCATCTAGCGGGGGAACCGGGGAGCTGTTTTTT. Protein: CASSPSSGGTGELFF.

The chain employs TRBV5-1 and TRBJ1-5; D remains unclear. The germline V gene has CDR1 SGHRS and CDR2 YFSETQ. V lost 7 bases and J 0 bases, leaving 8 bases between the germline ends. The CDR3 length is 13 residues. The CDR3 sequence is CASGQSSNQPQHF. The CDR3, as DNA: TGCGCCAGCGGGCAGTCTAGCAATCAGCCCCAGCATTTT.

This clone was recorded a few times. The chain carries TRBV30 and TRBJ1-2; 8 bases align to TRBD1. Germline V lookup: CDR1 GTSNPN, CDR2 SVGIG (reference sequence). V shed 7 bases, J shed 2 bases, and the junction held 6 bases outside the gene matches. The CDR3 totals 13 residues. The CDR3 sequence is CAYSDRVNYGYTF. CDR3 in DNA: TGTGCCTACTCGGACAGGGTCAACTATGGCTACACCTTC.

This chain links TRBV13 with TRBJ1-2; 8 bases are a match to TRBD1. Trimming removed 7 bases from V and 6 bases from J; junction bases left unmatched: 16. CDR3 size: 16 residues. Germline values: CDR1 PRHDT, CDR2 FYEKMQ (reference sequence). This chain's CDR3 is CASTSRRGTGLDGYTF. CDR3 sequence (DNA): TGTGCCAGCACCTCACGCCGGGGGACAGGTTTAGATGGCTACACCTTC. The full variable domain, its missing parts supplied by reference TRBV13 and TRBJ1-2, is AAGVIQSPRHLIKEKRETATLKCYPIPRHDTVYWYQQGPGQDPQFLISFYEKMQSDKGSIPDRFSAQQFSDYHSELNMSSLELGDSALYFCASTSRRGTGLDGYTFGSGTRLTVV.

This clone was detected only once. CDR3 loop: CASSLWAGGIGMGEKLFF. In nucleotides, the CDR3 is TGTGCCAGCAGCTTATGGGCAGGGGGCATCGGGATGGGTGAAAAACTGTTTTTT. This chain uses TRBV7-6 with TRBJ1-4; 8 nucleotides match TRBD1. In germline, CDR1 is SGHVS, CDR2 FNYEAQ. The J segment lost 7 bases and the V segment lost 2 bases, leaving 15 bases of the junction unmatched. This CDR3 has 18 residues.

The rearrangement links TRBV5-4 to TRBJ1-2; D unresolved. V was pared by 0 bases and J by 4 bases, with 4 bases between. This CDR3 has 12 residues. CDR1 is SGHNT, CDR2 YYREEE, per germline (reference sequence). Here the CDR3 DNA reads TGTGCCAGCAGCTTGGACGGCTATGGCTACACCTTC. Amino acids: CASSLDGYGYTF. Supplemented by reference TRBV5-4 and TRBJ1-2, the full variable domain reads ETGVTQSPTHLIKTRGQQVTLRCSSQSGHNTVSWYQQALGQGPQFIFQYYREEENGRGNFPPRFSGLQFPNYSSELNVNALELDDSALYLCASSLDGYGYTFGSGTRLTVV.

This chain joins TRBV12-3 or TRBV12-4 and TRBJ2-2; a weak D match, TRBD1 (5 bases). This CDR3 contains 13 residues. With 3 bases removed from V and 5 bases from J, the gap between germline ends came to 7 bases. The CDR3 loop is CASSLAGTGELFF. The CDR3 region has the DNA TGTGCCAGCAGTTTGGCAGGGACCGGGGAGCTGTTTTTT.

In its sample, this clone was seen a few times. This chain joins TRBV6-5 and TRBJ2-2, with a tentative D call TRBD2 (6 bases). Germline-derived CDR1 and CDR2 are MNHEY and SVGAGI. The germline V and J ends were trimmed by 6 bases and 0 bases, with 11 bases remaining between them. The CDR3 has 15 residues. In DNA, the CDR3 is TGTGCCAGCAGCCGGGGGACGGCGAACACCGGGGAGCTGTTTTTT. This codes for CASSRGTANTGELFF.

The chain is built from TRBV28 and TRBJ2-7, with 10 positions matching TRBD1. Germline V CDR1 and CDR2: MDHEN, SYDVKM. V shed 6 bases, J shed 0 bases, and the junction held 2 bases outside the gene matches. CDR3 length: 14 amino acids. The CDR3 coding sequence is TGTGCCAGCAGCCGGGACAGGGGCTCCTACGAGCAGTACTTC. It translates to CASSRDRGSYEQYF.

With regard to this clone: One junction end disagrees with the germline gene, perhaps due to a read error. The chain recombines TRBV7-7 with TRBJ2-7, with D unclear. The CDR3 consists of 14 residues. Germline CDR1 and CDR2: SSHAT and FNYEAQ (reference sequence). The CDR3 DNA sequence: TGTGCTAGCAGCTTAGGTGCAGGATCCTACGAGCAGTACTTC. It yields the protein CASSLGAGSYEQYF.

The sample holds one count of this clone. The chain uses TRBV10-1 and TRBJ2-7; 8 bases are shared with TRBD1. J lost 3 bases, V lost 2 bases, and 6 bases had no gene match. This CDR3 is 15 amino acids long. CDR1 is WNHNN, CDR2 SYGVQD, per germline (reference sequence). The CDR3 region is CASSETRQGNYEQYF. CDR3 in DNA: TGCGCCAGCAGTGAGACACGACAGGGGAACTACGAGCAGTACTTC.

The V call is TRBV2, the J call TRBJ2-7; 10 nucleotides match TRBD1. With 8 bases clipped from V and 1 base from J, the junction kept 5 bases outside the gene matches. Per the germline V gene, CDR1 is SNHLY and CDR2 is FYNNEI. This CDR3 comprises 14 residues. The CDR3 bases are TGTGCCAGCGGTGGGGACAGGGGTTCCTACGAGCAGTACTTC. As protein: CASGGDRGSYEQYF.

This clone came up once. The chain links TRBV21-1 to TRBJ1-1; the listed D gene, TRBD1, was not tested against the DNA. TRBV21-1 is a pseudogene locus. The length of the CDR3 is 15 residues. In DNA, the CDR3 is TGTGCCAGCAGCAAAGCCGACAGGGAGTACACTGAAGCTTTCTTT. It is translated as CASSKADREYTEAFF.

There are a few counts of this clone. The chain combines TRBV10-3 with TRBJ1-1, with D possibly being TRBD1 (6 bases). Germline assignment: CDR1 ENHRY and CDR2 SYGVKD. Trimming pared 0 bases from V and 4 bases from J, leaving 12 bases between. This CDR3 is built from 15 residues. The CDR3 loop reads CAISESGGPGTEAFF. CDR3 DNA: TGTGCCATCAGTGAGTCCGGGGGGCCAGGCACTGAAGCTTTCTTT.

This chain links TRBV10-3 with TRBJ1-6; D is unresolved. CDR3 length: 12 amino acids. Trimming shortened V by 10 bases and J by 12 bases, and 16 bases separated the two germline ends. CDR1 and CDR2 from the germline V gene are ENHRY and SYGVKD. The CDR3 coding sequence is TGTGCCACTGGACGGGAGAAGGGACCCCTCCACTTT. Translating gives CATGREKGPLHF.

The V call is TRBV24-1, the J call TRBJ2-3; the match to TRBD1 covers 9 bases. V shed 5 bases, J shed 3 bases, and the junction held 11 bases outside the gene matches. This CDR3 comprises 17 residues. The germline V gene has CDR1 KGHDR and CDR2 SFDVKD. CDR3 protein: CATSATKDRGGTDTQYF. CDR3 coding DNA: TGTGCCACCAGTGCAACCAAGGACAGGGGAGGTACAGATACGCAGTATTTT.

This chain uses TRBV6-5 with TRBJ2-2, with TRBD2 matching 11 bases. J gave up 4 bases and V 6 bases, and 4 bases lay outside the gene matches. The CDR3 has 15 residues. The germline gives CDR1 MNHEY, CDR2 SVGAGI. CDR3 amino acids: CASSPLAGATGELFF. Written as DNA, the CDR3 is TGTGCCAGCAGCCCACTAGCGGGAGCCACCGGGGAGCTGTTTTTT.

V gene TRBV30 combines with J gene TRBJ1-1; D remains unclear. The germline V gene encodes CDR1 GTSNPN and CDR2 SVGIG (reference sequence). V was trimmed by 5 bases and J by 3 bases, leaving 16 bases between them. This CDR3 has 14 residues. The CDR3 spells CAWDPLGWDTEAFF. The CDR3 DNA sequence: TGTGCCTGGGACCCCCTGGGCTGGGACACTGAAGCTTTCTTT.

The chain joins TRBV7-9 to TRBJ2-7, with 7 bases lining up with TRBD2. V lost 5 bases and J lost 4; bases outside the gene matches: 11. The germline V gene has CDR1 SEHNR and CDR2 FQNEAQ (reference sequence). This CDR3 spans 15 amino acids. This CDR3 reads CASSRDGRESYEQYF. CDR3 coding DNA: TGTGCCAGCAGCCGCGATGGGCGGGAGTCTTACGAGCAGTACTTC.

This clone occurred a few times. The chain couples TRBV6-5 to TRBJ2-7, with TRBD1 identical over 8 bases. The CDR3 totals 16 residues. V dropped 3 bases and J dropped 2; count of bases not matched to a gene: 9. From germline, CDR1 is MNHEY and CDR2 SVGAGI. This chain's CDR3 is CASSYIPGQAAYEQYF. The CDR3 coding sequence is TGTGCCAGCAGTTATATTCCGGGACAGGCGGCCTACGAGCAGTACTTC.

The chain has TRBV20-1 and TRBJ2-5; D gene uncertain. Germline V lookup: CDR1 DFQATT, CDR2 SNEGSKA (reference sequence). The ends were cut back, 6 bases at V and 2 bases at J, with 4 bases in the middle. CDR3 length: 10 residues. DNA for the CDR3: TGCAGTGCAGCACAAGAGACCCAGTACTTC. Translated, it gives CSAAQETQYF.

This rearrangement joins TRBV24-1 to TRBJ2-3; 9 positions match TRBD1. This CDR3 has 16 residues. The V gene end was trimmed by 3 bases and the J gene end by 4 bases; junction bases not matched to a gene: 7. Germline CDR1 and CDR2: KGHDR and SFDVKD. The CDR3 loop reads CATSDIRDRAPDTQYF. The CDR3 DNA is TGTGCCACCAGTGATATCCGGGACAGGGCCCCAGATACGCAGTATTTT.